This T cell receptor (beta chain) was recorded in a study of OX40 agonist ivuxolimab in advanced cancers. For the study at large: Intravenous ivuxolimab was administered to patients every 2 weeks at 0.01 to 10 mg/kg.

Trimming took 6 bases from V and 4 from J; bases not matched to a gene: 2. The CDR3 runs to 14 residues. Germline CDR1 reads WSHSY; CDR2 reads SAAADI. Study results and limitations: Undetermined was the antigen specificity of the expanded peripheral T cells.

The repertoire was sequenced with immunoSEQ multiplex PCR; TCRdb's copy has only in-frame clones and lacks some. The data show 45,000 or so clones, around 86% seen once. On this clone: No antigen is known for it.

The sample consisted of CD4+ or CD8+ T cells sorted from blood, taken in a trial of the OX40 agonist ivuxolimab. The sequence was obtained from an adult with an advanced solid tumor such as melanoma, head and neck, liver or kidney cancer. The rearrangement links TRBV10-2 to TRBJ2-7; 14 bases agree with TRBD2. The CDR3 region is CASRGTSGGYEQYF. The CDR3 bases are TGCGCCAGCAGGGGGACTAGCGGGGGTTACGAGCAGTACTTC.